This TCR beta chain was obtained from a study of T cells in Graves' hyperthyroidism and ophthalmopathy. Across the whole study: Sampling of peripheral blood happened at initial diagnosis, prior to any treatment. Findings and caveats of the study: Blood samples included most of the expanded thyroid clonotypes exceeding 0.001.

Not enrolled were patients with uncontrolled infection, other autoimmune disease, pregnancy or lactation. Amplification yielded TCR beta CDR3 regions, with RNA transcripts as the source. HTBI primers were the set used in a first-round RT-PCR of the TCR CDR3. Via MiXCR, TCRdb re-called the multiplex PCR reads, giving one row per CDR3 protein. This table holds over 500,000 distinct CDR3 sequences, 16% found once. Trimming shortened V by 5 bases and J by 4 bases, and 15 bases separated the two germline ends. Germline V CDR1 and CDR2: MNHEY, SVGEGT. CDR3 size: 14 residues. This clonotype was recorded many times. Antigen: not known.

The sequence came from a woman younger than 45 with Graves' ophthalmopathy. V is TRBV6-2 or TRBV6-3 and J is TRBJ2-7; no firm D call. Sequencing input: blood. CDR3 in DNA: TGTGCCAGCAGTCGCCGGTGGAGAGAGTACGAGCAGTACTTC. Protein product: CASSRRWREYEQYF.